This is a list of T cell receptor beta chains from one sample in a study of PD-1 blockade in classical Hodgkin lymphoma. TCRdb's table, derived via immunoSEQ multiplex PCR, lists solely in-frame clones and lacks some. The data contain about 84,000 clones, 89% of them singletons. Sequencing was performed on peripheral blood mononuclear cells (PBMCs), taken at baseline. Every receptor here comes from a human donor with classical Hodgkin lymphoma. Each CDR3 is given with its conserved first and last residue. Fields, in order: clone size, J gene, V gene, D gene, CDR3 DNA, CDR3 protein. D genes are given only for firm matches. Where a row states a size, it is once, few, many or the class of an expanded clone; other rows omit it.

>NA|TRBJ2-7|TRBV6-1|NA
TGTGCCAGCAGTTCTCGGGACGGATCCTACGAGCAGTACTTC
CASSSRDGSYEQYF
>NA|TRBJ1-1|TRBV15|NA
TGTGCCACCAGCGGGAGGACGGTGAACACTGAAGCTTTCTTT
CATSGRTVNTEAFF
>NA|TRBJ1-4|TRBV6-5|NA
TGTGCCAGCAGTTACTCAGGACGGGGTTCTGAAAAACTGTTTTTT
CASSYSGRGSEKLFF
>NA|TRBJ2-3|TRBV7-9|TRBD2
TGTGCCAGCAGCAAACAAGCGGGAGGTCGAAGAGATACGCAGTATTTT
CASSKQAGGRRDTQYF
>NA|TRBJ2-7|TRBV14|TRBD2
TGTGCCAGCAGCCACCACTTCGGGACTAGCGGTTCCTACGAGCAGTACTTC
CASSHHFGTSGSYEQYF
>once|TRBJ2-1|TRBV9|NA
TGTGCCAGCGGGACCGACCTCCTCGCCTACAATGAGCAGTTCTTC
CASGTDLLAYNEQFF
>NA|TRBJ2-7|TRBV27|NA
TGTGCCAGCAGTTACTCGACGGGTACCTACGAGCAGTACTTC
CASSYSTGTYEQYF
>NA|TRBJ2-3|TRBV19|NA
TGTGCCAGTAGTATGCAGGGGCGCCTCACAGATACGCAGTATTTT
CASSMQGRLTDTQYF
>NA|TRBJ2-3|TRBV19|TRBD1
TGTGCCAGTAGTACCACTGGGGGACAGGCCACCCGAGGTACGCAGTATTTT
CASSTTGGQATRGTQYF
>NA|TRBJ2-1|TRBV2|TRBD2
TGTGCCAGCAGTGAAGCTTTGGGACTAGCGGGGGAGGGTGAGCAGTTCTTC
CASSEALGLAGEGEQFF
>NA|TRBJ2-2|TRBV19|NA
TGTGCCAGTATCAAGGGCGCGAACACCGGGGAGCTGTTTTTT
CASIKGANTGELFF
>NA|TRBJ2-3|TRBV13|NA
TGTGCCAGCAGCCTCCCGGTCGCAGATACGCAGTATTTT
CASSLPVADTQYF
>NA|TRBJ1-1|TRBV5-1|NA
TGCGCCAGCAGCTCTGACAGTCCGAACACTGAAGCTTTCTTT
CASSSDSPNTEAFF
>NA|TRBJ2-2|TRBV5-4|NA
TGTGCCAGCAGCTCGCGCGTAGGCACCGGGGAGCTGTTTTTT
CASSSRVGTGELFF
>once|TRBJ2-3|TRBV4-1|NA
TGCGCCAGCAGCCAACCTTGGCCAGATACGCAGTATTTT
CASSQPWPDTQYF
>NA|TRBJ1-4|TRBV27|TRBD1
TGTGCCAGCAGGGAGTGGGACAGCCCTAATGAAAAACTGTTTTTT
CASREWDSPNEKLFF
>NA|TRBJ2-5|TRBV19|NA
TGTGCCAGTAGTCCGGTAGGTTTGGACCAAGAGACCCAGTACTTC
CASSPVGLDQETQYF
>NA|TRBJ2-2|TRBV5-5|TRBD2
TGTGCCAGCAGCGCAGGACTAGCGGCCAACACCGGGGAGCTGTTTTTT
CASSAGLAANTGELFF
>NA|TRBJ1-2|TRBV10-2|TRBD1
TGCGCCAGCAGTGTCTCGGCAGGGGGCTGGAATGGCTACACCTTC
CASSVSAGGWNGYTF
>NA|TRBJ2-1|TRBV10-2|NA
TGCGCCAGCAATGGGGACGAGCAGTTCTTC
CASNGDEQFF
>NA|TRBJ2-7|TRBV7-9|NA
TGTGCCAGCAGCTCAGCGACCGGGACTTTCTCCTACGAGCAGTACTTC
CASSSATGTFSYEQYF
>NA|TRBJ1-1|TRBV7-9|TRBD1
TGTGCCAGCAGCTCGGGACAGCACACTGAAGCTTTCTTT
CASSSGQHTEAFF
>NA|TRBJ2-2|TRBV7-2|NA
TGTGCCAGCAGCTTAGAAGCGGCTATGAACACCGGGGAGCTGTTTTTT
CASSLEAAMNTGELFF
>NA|TRBJ2-7|TRBV6-5|NA
TGTGCCAGCAGGGGGGGAGGCTACGAGCAGTACTTC
CASRGGGYEQYF
>NA|TRBJ1-5|TRBV11-2|NA
TGTGCCAGCAGCTTAGATTATCAGGGGCCCCAGCATTTT
CASSLDYQGPQHF
>once|TRBJ2-5|TRBV2|TRBD1
TGTGCCAGCAGTGTGAGGGGACAGGGATTAGAGACCCAGTACTTC
CASSVRGQGLETQYF
>once|TRBJ1-2|TRBV27|TRBD1
TGTGCCAGCAGTAGTGGGACAGGGGGCTATGGCTACACCTTC
CASSSGTGGYGYTF
>few|TRBJ1-5|TRBV28|TRBD1
TGTGCCAGCAGCGGCAGGGGGATCAATCAGCCCCAGCATTTT
CASSGRGINQPQHF
>NA|TRBJ1-2|TRBV2|TRBD1
TGTGCCAGCATAATGGGACAGGGGCTATATGGCTACACCTTC
CASIMGQGLYGYTF
>NA|TRBJ2-2|TRBV2|NA
TGTGCCAGCAGTGAGCGCAGGGCGGACACCGGGGAGCTGTTTTTT
CASSERRADTGELFF
>once|TRBJ2-1|TRBV7-8|NA
TGTGCCAGCAGCCTCTCCGGGGGAGCGGCTACCTACAATGAGCAGTTCTTC
CASSLSGGAATYNEQFF
>NA|TRBJ2-1|TRBV5-6|NA
TGTGCCAGCAGCTTGGCGGCAGAGGTGACGCAGTTCTTC
CASSLAAEVTQFF
>NA|TRBJ1-2|TRBV7-9|NA
TGTGCCAGCAGCTTAGCTCCACAAGAACTGTATGGCTACACCTTC
CASSLAPQELYGYTF
>once|TRBJ2-1|TRBV27|TRBD2
TGTGCCAGCAGTCAAAAAGGGACTAGCGGGAGGGATTCAGCCTACAATGAGCAGTTCTTC
CASSQKGTSGRDSAYNEQFF
>NA|TRBJ2-5|TRBV29-1|NA
TGCAGCGTTGAAGGGGTAAGGGGTCGGCAAGAGACCCAGTACTTC
CSVEGVRGRQETQYF
>NA|TRBJ1-4|TRBV21-1|NA
TGTGCCAGCAGCATAAGGCGCTGGATTAGCGGAAAACGGAATGAAAAACTGTTTTTT
CASSIRRWISGKRNEKLFF
>NA|TRBJ2-7|TRBV6-1|NA
TGTGCCAGCAGCCTGGGGTCTAGAGAGCAGTACTTC
CASSLGSREQYF
>NA|TRBJ2-5|TRBV30|TRBD1
TGTGCCTGGACTCCGGGACAGGGGCGGGAGACCCAGTACTTC
CAWTPGQGRETQYF
>NA|TRBJ1-2|TRBV7-9|TRBD1
TGTGCCAGCAGCTGGGACAGTGACCCGTATGGCTACACCTTC
CASSWDSDPYGYTF
>NA|TRBJ2-5|TRBV28|NA
TGTGCCAGCAGTTTAGTTGGTGGTGGCGTCCAAGAGACCCAGTACTTC
CASSLVGGGVQETQYF
>NA|TRBJ2-3|TRBV30|TRBD2
TGTGCCTGGAGTAGACTAGCCCTGAGCACAGATACGCAGTATTTT
CAWSRLALSTDTQYF
>NA|TRBJ1-1|TRBV5-4|TRBD1
TGTGCCAGCAGCTTGGGTAGGACAGGGAGGCCAGCGGACACTGAAGCTTTCTTT
CASSLGRTGRPADTEAFF
>once|TRBJ1-1|TRBV30|NA
TGTGCCTGGTCCACTCAGGGGAACACTGAAGCTTTCTTT
CAWSTQGNTEAFF
>NA|TRBJ2-5|TRBV11-2|NA
TGTGCCAGCAGCTTAGAGGTAACGAGTACCACGGGGGAGACCCAGTACTTC
CASSLEVTSTTGETQYF
>NA|TRBJ1-2|TRBV6-5|NA
TGTGCCAGCAGTTACAGGGGACGAGACGGCTACACCTTC
CASSYRGRDGYTF
>once|TRBJ2-1|TRBV7-2|TRBD2
TGTGCCAGCAGCCAGATCGGTAGCGGGGCCCGCTACAATGAGCAGTTCTTC
CASSQIGSGARYNEQFF
>NA|TRBJ1-1|TRBV7-2|TRBD1
TGTGCCAGCAGCCCCGGGACAGGGCGAAGTGGCACTGAAGCTTTCTTT
CASSPGTGRSGTEAFF
>once|TRBJ1-1|TRBV25-1|TRBD1
TGTGCCAGTAGGGACAGTTCTTACACTGAAGCTTTCTTT
CASRDSSYTEAFF
>NA|TRBJ2-3|TRBV4-1|NA
TGCGCCAGCAGATCGACAGGTTCAGATACGCAGTATTTT
CASRSTGSDTQYF
>NA|TRBJ2-7|TRBV5-1|NA
TGCGCCAGCAGCTTGGCCGAAAAGGGATACGAGCAGTACTTC
CASSLAEKGYEQYF
>NA|TRBJ1-2|TRBV30|NA
TGTGCCTGGAGCGTGGACGGAGGCCGAGGCTACACCTTC
CAWSVDGGRGYTF
>NA|TRBJ2-1|TRBV5-8|NA
TGTGCCAGCAGCTCGGACAGCTCCTACAATGAGCAGTTCTTC
CASSSDSSYNEQFF
>once|TRBJ2-3|TRBV15|NA
TGTGCCACCAGCAGAGAAATTATTCTAGATACGCAGTATTTT
CATSREIILDTQYF
>once|TRBJ2-5|TRBV7-6|NA
TGTGCCAGCAGCTCCGGGTTGGGGCAGGGCCGACAAGAGACCCAGTACTTC
CASSSGLGQGRQETQYF
>NA|TRBJ2-5|TRBV29-1|NA
TGCAGCGTACCCCTAGGGTGGGGAGAGACCCAGTACTTC
CSVPLGWGETQYF
>NA|TRBJ2-1|TRBV27|TRBD2
TGTGCCAGCAGTTTTCTAGCGGGAGGGTACAATGAGCAGTTCTTC
CASSFLAGGYNEQFF
>NA|TRBJ1-1|TRBV7-9|NA
TGTGCCAGCAGCGCCTACAGGGAAGCTTTCTTT
CASSAYREAFF
>NA|TRBJ1-5|TRBV4-1|NA
TGCGCCAGCAGCCCCTCTCGTAGCGCGGGGACCAATCAGCCCCAGCATTTT
CASSPSRSAGTNQPQHF
>NA|TRBJ1-1|TRBV19|NA
TGTGCCAGTAGTATAGATGAGATCGAAGCTTTCTTT
CASSIDEIEAFF